This entry lists 8 T cell receptor beta chains sequenced from one sample in a study of T cells after somatic rescue of genetic block. Assay: immunoSEQ multiplex PCR; the TCRdb copy retains only in-frame clones and omits some. This sample has over 12,000 clones; under 75% occur once, and the top ten carry about 14%. The sequenced material came from peripheral blood mononuclear cells (PBMCs). These receptors originate from a boy between 10 and 17 years old.

This clone was observed a few times. The chain combines TRBV27 with TRBJ2-3, with D maybe TRBD1 (6 bases). The CDR3 totals 17 residues. CDR1 and CDR2 (germline): MNHEY, SMNVEV (reference sequence). With 4 bases removed from V and 4 bases from J, the gap between germline ends came to 21 bases. CDR3 sequence (DNA): TGTGCCAGCAGTTCCCCCCTCGGACAGTTTGGGGCAGATACGCAGTATTTT. It specifies CASSSPLGQFGADTQYF.

The chain recombines TRBV6-5 with TRBJ1-6; D gene uncertain. Trimming removed 4 bases from V and 8 bases from J, with 12 bases in between. The CDR3 loop spans 14 amino acids. In germline, CDR1 is MNHEY, CDR2 SVGAGI. The CDR3 nucleotides are TGTGCCAGCAGTTTCCCTTTGGACGATTCACCCCTCCACTTT. It codes for CASSFPLDDSPLHF.

The chain links TRBV6-5 to TRBJ1-2, with D hard to call. The germline V and J ends were trimmed by 2 bases and 3 bases, with 10 bases remaining between them. The CDR3 spans 14 residues. Germline-derived CDR1 and CDR2 are MNHEY and SVGAGI. CDR3 amino acids: CASSYGGVDYGYTF. The CDR3 nucleotides are TGTGCCAGCAGTTACGGTGGAGTAGACTATGGCTACACCTTC.

This clone was detected a few times. The rearrangement uses TRBV5-1 and TRBJ2-5; TRBD2 matches 7 bases. The germline gives CDR1 SGHRS, CDR2 YFSETQ. The CDR3 covers 15 residues. The trim removed 1 base at V and 5 bases at J, leaving 8 bases unmatched. CDR3 region: CASSLWPGGTETQYF. Written as DNA, the CDR3 is TGCGCCAGCAGCTTGTGGCCGGGAGGCACGGAGACCCAGTACTTC.

The chain's CDR3 is CASSVGYRTGATEAFF. The CDR3 coding sequence is TGTGCCAGCAGCGTAGGGTACCGAACAGGGGCCACTGAAGCTTTCTTT. V is TRBV9 and J is TRBJ1-1, with 7 bases fitting TRBD1. CDR1 and CDR2 (germline): SGDLS, YYNGEE. Trimming removed 0 bases from V and 4 bases from J; junction bases left unmatched: 9. This CDR3 is built from 16 residues.

This clone has only a few counts. The V call is TRBV6-1, the J call TRBJ2-7; D is unclear. Per the germline V gene, CDR1 is MNHNS and CDR2 is SASEGT. The CDR3 covers 12 residues. Trimming shortened V by 7 bases and J by 3 bases, and 10 bases separated the two germline ends. The CDR3 sequence: CASTAALYEQYF. The DNA for the CDR3 is TGTGCCAGCACAGCAGCTCTCTACGAGCAGTACTTC.

The V call is TRBV5-1, the J call TRBJ2-7; TRBD2 agrees at 10 bases. Germline lookup yields CDR1 SGHRS and CDR2 YFSETQ. V lost 3 bases and J lost 4; bases outside the gene matches: 13. The CDR3 loop spans 17 amino acids. In nucleotides, the CDR3 is TGCGCCAGCAGCTGGGACACCCAGCGGGGGGGCCAATACGAGCAGTACTTC. This gives the protein CASSWDTQRGGQYEQYF.

The chain is built from TRBV19 and TRBJ1-5, with 8 bases lining up with TRBD1. Trimming took 6 bases from V and 10 from J; bases not matched to a gene: 8. The length of the CDR3 is 13 residues. Germline CDR1 LNHDA, CDR2 SQIVND (reference sequence). The CDR3 sequence is CASRTDRGTPQHF. CDR3 nucleotides: TGTGCCAGTAGGACCGACAGGGGAACCCCCCAGCATTTT.